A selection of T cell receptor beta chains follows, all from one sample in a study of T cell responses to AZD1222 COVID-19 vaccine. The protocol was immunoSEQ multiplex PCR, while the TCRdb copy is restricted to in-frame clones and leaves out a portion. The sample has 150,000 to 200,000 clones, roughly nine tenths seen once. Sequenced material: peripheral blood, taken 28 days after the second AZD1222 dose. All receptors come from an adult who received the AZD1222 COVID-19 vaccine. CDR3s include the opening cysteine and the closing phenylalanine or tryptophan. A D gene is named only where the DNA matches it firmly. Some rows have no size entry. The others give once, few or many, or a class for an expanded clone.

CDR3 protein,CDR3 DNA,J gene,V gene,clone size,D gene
CATSDFLTSGRTTEATDTQYF,TGTGCCACCAGTGATTTCCTCACTAGCGGGAGGACTACAGAGGCAACAGATACGCAGTATTTT,TRBJ2-3,TRBV24-1,-,TRBD2
CASSPMGLAGVARNTGELFF,TGTGCCAGCAGTCCTATGGGACTAGCGGGAGTGGCACGGAACACCGGGGAGCTGTTTTTT,TRBJ2-2,TRBV6-6,-,TRBD2
CASSQPGTLNEKLFF,TGTGCCAGCAGCCAACCGGGGACCCTTAATGAAAAACTGTTTTTT,TRBJ1-4,TRBV14,-,-
CASSQRQRGGYTF,TGTGCCAGCAGCCAACGACAGAGGGGTGGCTACACCTTC,TRBJ1-2,TRBV28,-,-
CASSPNRQGSNYGYTF,TGTGCCAGCAGTCCCAACCGACAGGGGAGCAACTATGGCTACACCTTC,TRBJ1-2,TRBV28,-,TRBD1
CASSVATGGMNTEAFF,TGTGCCAGCAGCGTAGCGACAGGGGGCATGAACACTGAAGCTTTCTTT,TRBJ1-1,TRBV9,-,TRBD1
CASSPPRDRVSEQYF,TGTGCCAGCAGCCCGCCACGGGACAGGGTGTCCGAGCAGTACTTC,TRBJ2-7,TRBV7-9,-,TRBD1
CAISDGDYGYTF,TGTGCCATCAGTGATGGGGACTATGGCTACACCTTC,TRBJ1-2,TRBV10-3,once,-
CASTLPVARSSPTGQPGGEQYF,TGTGCCAGCACTCTCCCCGTAGCGCGTTCTTCACCCACGGGACAACCCGGCGGCGAGCAGTACTTC,TRBJ2-7,TRBV27,-,-
CASSIDPSLNTEAFF,TGTGCCAGTAGTATAGATCCGAGCCTGAATACTGAAGCTTTCTTT,TRBJ1-1,TRBV19,-,-
CASTGNRHNEQFF,TGTGCCAGCACTGGGAACAGACACAATGAGCAGTTCTTC,TRBJ2-1,TRBV27,few,-
CASSLDSQYF,TGTGCCAGCAGCCTCGATTCTCAGTATTTT,TRBJ2-3,TRBV11-2,-,-
CASSKTGGPDTQYF,TGTGCCAGCAGTAAGACAGGGGGTCCGGATACGCAGTATTTT,TRBJ2-3,TRBV7-2,-,TRBD1
CASPTGSQPQHF,TGTGCCAGCCCGACAGGGAGTCAGCCCCAGCATTTT,TRBJ1-5,TRBV6-4,-,TRBD1
CASFSTDTQYF,TGTGCCAGCTTTAGCACAGATACGCAGTATTTT,TRBJ2-3,TRBV18,-,-
CASSLDPGSSYNEQFF,TGTGCCAGCAGCTTAGATCCGGGGAGCTCCTACAATGAGCAGTTCTTC,TRBJ2-1,TRBV13,-,-
CASSRDRYNQPQHF,TGTGCCAGCTCACGAGACAGATACAATCAGCCCCAGCATTTT,TRBJ1-5,TRBV18,-,-
CATRGFGNTIYF,TGTGCCACTAGGGGCTTCGGAAACACCATATATTTT,TRBJ1-3,TRBV11-2,-,-
CSVVKAGNTIYF,TGCAGCGTGGTGAAGGCTGGAAACACCATATATTTT,TRBJ1-3,TRBV29-1,-,-
CASRPRTRSEAFF,TGTGCCAGCAGACCACGGACTCGCTCTGAAGCTTTCTTT,TRBJ1-1,TRBV28,-,-
CSVVGDYGYTF,TGCAGCGTTGTAGGGGACTATGGCTACACCTTC,TRBJ1-2,TRBV29-1,-,-
CASSPSTGGYGYTF,TGTGCCAGCAGCCCGTCGACAGGGGGCTACGGCTACACCTTC,TRBJ1-2,TRBV11-2,-,TRBD1
CASSQGRTSGADTQYF,TGTGCCAGCAGCCAAGGGAGGACTAGCGGGGCAGATACGCAGTATTTT,TRBJ2-3,TRBV3-1/TRBV3-2,-,TRBD2
CSVEARSKETQYF,TGCAGCGTTGAAGCCCGCAGCAAAGAGACCCAGTACTTC,TRBJ2-5,TRBV29-1,-,-
CASSYTGGNTEAFF,TGTGCCAGCAGTTACACAGGGGGAAACACTGAAGCTTTCTTT,TRBJ1-1,TRBV6-2/TRBV6-3,-,TRBD1
CASSLHGQGAEAFF,TGTGCCAGCAGCTTACACGGACAGGGGGCTGAAGCTTTCTTT,TRBJ1-1,TRBV7-8,few,TRBD1
CASSPLGGESDPTYF,TGTGCCAGCTCACCATTAGGGGGCGAGAGCGACCCTACGTACTTC,TRBJ2-5,TRBV18,-,TRBD1
CASTPDRDPYNEQFF,TGTGCCAGCACCCCAGACAGGGATCCCTACAATGAGCAGTTCTTC,TRBJ2-1,TRBV11-1,-,TRBD1
CATSDFPARDGKETQYF,TGTGCCACCAGTGATTTCCCCGCCCGGGACGGAAAAGAGACCCAGTACTTC,TRBJ2-5,TRBV24-1,few,-
CAISEDSPDQPQHF,TGTGCCATCAGTGAGGACAGCCCAGATCAGCCCCAGCATTTT,TRBJ1-5,TRBV10-3,-,-
CATSRPGQQFSGNTIYF,TGTGCCACCAGCAGGCCGGGACAGCAGTTCTCTGGAAACACCATATATTTT,TRBJ1-3,TRBV15,-,TRBD1
CASSPTSGGADTQYF,TGCGCCAGCAGCCCGACTAGCGGGGGGGCGGATACGCAGTATTTT,TRBJ2-3,TRBV5-1,-,TRBD2
CASSHGTTYYEQYF,TGTGCCAGCAGCCACGGGACTACCTACTACGAGCAGTACTTC,TRBJ2-7,TRBV6-6,-,TRBD2
CASSLVRNGKWNTEAFF,TGTGCCAGCAGCCTGGTGCGGAACGGAAAGTGGAACACTGAAGCTTTCTTT,TRBJ1-1,TRBV7-8,-,-
CASSPRAGTSGSPQYF,TGTGCCAGCAGCCCACGAGCCGGGACTAGCGGGAGCCCCCAGTACTTC,TRBJ2-7,TRBV5-4,once,TRBD2
CASSYMGAVNQPQHF,TGTGCCAGCAGTTATATGGGGGCAGTCAATCAGCCCCAGCATTTT,TRBJ1-5,TRBV6-6,-,-
CASSLRTTDNYGYTF,TGTGCCAGCAGTTTAAGGACGACAGACAACTATGGCTACACCTTC,TRBJ1-2,TRBV27,-,-
CASSLARGRPVDTEAFF,TGTGCCAGCAGCTTAGCGAGGGGGCGACCGGTGGACACTGAAGCTTTCTTT,TRBJ1-1,TRBV7-2,-,TRBD1
CASSLASLADSYNEQFF,TGTGCCAGCAGCTTAGCCTCCCTAGCGGACTCCTACAATGAGCAGTTCTTC,TRBJ2-1,TRBV11-2,-,TRBD2
CASSSTGTDLTPGNTIYF,TGTGCCAGCAGTTCCACCGGGACAGATCTTACCCCTGGAAACACCATATATTTT,TRBJ1-3,TRBV6-2/TRBV6-3,-,TRBD1
CATSDLSGRLHEQFF,TGTGCCACCAGTGATTTATCGGGCAGACTTCATGAGCAGTTCTTC,TRBJ2-1,TRBV24-1,-,-
CSASRTSGAYEQYF,TGCAGTGCTAGTAGGACTAGCGGCGCCTACGAGCAGTACTTC,TRBJ2-7,TRBV20-1,-,TRBD2
CASSLVGGNTEAFF,TGTGCCAGCAGCTTGGTAGGGGGGAACACTGAAGCTTTCTTT,TRBJ1-1,TRBV5-4,-,-
CASSYPAVAMNTEAFF,TGTGCCAGCAGTTACCCCGCGGTAGCCATGAACACTGAAGCTTTCTTT,TRBJ1-1,TRBV6-2/TRBV6-3,once,-
CARSTGQGNEQYF,TGTGCCAGAAGCACCGGACAGGGTAACGAGCAGTACTTC,TRBJ2-7,TRBV5-3,-,TRBD1
CASSDGATNEKLFF,TGTGCCAGCAGTGACGGAGCAACTAATGAAAAACTGTTTTTT,TRBJ1-4,TRBV6-2/TRBV6-3,-,-
CASRPGVASTEAFF,TGTGCCAGCAGACCAGGGGTGGCAAGCACTGAAGCTTTCTTT,TRBJ1-1,TRBV9,-,-
CASSIRGDEAFF,TGTGCCAGCAGCATACGTGGGGATGAGGCTTTCTTT,TRBJ1-1,TRBV11-2,-,-